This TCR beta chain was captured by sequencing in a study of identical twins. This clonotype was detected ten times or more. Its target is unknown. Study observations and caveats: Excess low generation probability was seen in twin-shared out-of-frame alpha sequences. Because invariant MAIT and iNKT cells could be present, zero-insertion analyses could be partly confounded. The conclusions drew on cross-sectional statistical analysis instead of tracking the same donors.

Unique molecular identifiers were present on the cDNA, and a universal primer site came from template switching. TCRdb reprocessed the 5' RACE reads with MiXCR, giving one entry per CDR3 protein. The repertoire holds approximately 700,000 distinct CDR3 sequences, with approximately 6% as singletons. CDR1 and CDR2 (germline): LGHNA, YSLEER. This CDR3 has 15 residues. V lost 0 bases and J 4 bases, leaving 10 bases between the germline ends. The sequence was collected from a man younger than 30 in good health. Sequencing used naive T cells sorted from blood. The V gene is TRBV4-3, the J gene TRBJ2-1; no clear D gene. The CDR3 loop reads CASSQEFPEYNEQFF. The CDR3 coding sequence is TGCGCCAGCAGCCAAGAATTTCCAGAATACAATGAGCAGTTCTTC.